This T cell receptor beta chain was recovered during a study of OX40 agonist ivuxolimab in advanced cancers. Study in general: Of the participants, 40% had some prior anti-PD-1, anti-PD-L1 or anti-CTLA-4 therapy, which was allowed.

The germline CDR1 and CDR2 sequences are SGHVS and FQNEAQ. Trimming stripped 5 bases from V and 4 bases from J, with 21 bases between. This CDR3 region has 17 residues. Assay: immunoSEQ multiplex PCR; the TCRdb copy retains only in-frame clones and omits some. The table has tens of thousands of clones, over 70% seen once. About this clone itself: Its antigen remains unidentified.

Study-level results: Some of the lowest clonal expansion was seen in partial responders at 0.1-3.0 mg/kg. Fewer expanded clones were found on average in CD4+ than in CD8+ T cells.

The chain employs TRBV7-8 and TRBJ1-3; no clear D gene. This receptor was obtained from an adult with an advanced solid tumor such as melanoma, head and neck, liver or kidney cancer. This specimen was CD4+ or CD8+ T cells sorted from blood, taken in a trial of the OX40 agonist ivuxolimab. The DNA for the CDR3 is TGTGCCAGCAGCCTAAGTAGTGGCAGGCTGCGGGGAAACACCATATATTTT. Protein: CASSLSSGRLRGNTIYF.